These 5 T cell receptor beta chains originate from one sample sequenced in a study of blood T cell repertoires in COVID-19 (TCRdb year 2020). Library preparation was by the immunoSEQ multiplex PCR assay. The clones in this table, taken by TCRdb from immuneACCESS, are in-frame only. Not every clone is retained; where verified, under half of the shortfall comes from an unresolved V gene, and the cause of the rest is unknown. A total of about 290,000 clones appear in this sample, roughly 90% of them only once. In total, the top ten clones hold about 1.7% of the sample. The sequencing sample was made of PBMCs or T cells enriched from blood (not recorded which). The receptors stem from a middle-aged woman who had recovered from COVID-19.

The chain employs TRBV19 and TRBJ1-2; 9 bases fit TRBD1. CDR1 LNHDA and CDR2 SQIVND come from the germline V gene (reference sequence). The CDR3 sequence is 14 residues long. J was trimmed by 4 bases and V by 5 bases; bases with no gene match: 5. CDR3 amino acids: CASSSRTGVYGYTF. CDR3 sequence (DNA): TGTGCCAGTAGTTCCCGGACAGGGGTCTATGGCTACACCTTC.

V gene TRBV30 combines with J gene TRBJ1-1; D remains ambiguous. The CDR3 is 14 amino acids. The ends were cut back, 5 bases at V and 7 bases at J, with 20 bases in the middle. The germline V gene has CDR1 GTSNPN and CDR2 SVGIG (reference sequence). CDR3 sequence: CAWRESWGTGEAFF. The CDR3 DNA is TGTGCCTGGCGGGAGTCTTGGGGAACGGGTGAAGCTTTCTTT.

The DNA of the CDR3 is TGTGCCTGGAGAGAGGGACAGTCATACTATGGCTACACCTTC. The encoded protein is CAWREGQSYYGYTF. This chain links TRBV30 with TRBJ1-2; 7 bases align to TRBD1. J gave up 3 bases and V 3 bases, and 7 bases lay outside the gene matches. Germline V lookup: CDR1 GTSNPN, CDR2 SVGIG (reference sequence). The CDR3 sequence is 14 residues long.

The J gene is TRBJ1-1, the V gene TRBV11-2; D is uncertain. This CDR3 is built from 14 residues. Germline CDR1 SGHAT, CDR2 FQNNGV. Trimming left V 5 bases short and J 3 bases short, with 13 bases between. CDR3 sequence (DNA): TGTGCCAGCAGCCGGACGCCGCGGGACACTGAAGCTTTCTTT. Protein product: CASSRTPRDTEAFF.

The genes are TRBV7-8 and TRBJ1-6; 8 bases align to TRBD1. The length of the CDR3 is 15 residues. J lost 13 bases, V lost 2 bases, and 10 bases had no gene match. CDR1 is SGHVS, CDR2 FQNEAQ, per germline. CDR3 sequence reads: CASSLSGQGAWPLHF. The CDR3 DNA reads as TGTGCCAGCAGCTTAAGCGGACAGGGTGCTTGGCCCCTCCACTTT.